Presented here are 8 T cell receptor beta chains from one specimen sequenced in a study of PD-L1 blockade in urothelial cancer. The repertoire was sequenced with immunoSEQ multiplex PCR; TCRdb's copy has only in-frame clones and lacks some. Here the sample spans about 72,000 clones, approximately 83% being singletons. Time point: pretreatment peripheral blood. This specimen consisted of PBMCs, obtained around atezolizumab (anti-PD-L1) treatment. These receptors all stem from a man in his fifties or sixties with urothelial cancer.

This clone was recorded once. This chain connects TRBV9 to TRBJ1-2; no clear D. From germline, CDR1 is SGDLS and CDR2 YYNGEE. Trimming pared 5 bases from V and 0 bases from J, leaving 5 bases between. This CDR3 is built from 12 residues. CDR3 loop: CASSFTNYGYTF. In DNA form, the CDR3 reads TGTGCCAGCAGTTTTACTAACTATGGCTACACCTTC.

This chain connects TRBV28 to TRBJ1-5; D is possibly TRBD1 (5 bases). The length of the CDR3 is 15 residues. The germline V gene has CDR1 MDHEN and CDR2 SYDVKM. Trimming cost V 6 bases and J 5 bases, with 17 bases left between them. CDR3 in amino acids: CASREGGEGDQPQHF. In DNA form, the CDR3 reads TGTGCCAGCAGAGAGGGAGGGGAGGGTGATCAGCCCCAGCATTTT.

In this sample, this clone turned up once. V gene TRBV7-8 combines with J gene TRBJ1-3, with D perhaps TRBD1 (6 bases). CDR1 and CDR2 from the germline V gene are SGHVS and FQNEAQ. Trimming took 2 bases from V and 0 from J, leaving 20 bases between them. There are 19 residues in the CDR3. In DNA, the CDR3 is TGTGCCAGCAGCTTATTCGCCGGGACATACCCTTTCTCTGGAAACACCATATATTTT. Amino acid sequence: CASSLFAGTYPFSGNTIYF.

The V call is TRBV7-3, the J call TRBJ2-7, with D maybe TRBD1 (5 bases). V shed 0 bases and J shed 4 bases, with 10 bases lying between them. Germline V lookup: CDR1 SGHTA, CDR2 FQGTGA. This CDR3 comprises 14 residues. The CDR3 DNA reads TGTGCCAGCAGCTTAACGGCAGGGATGTACGAGCAGTACTTC. Its translation is CASSLTAGMYEQYF.

The gene calls are TRBV27 and TRBJ2-7, with TRBD1 as a possible D gene (5 bases). Trimming took off 5 bases at V and 0 bases at J, with 14 bases between the two ends. The CDR3 totals 15 residues. Germline-derived CDR1 and CDR2 are MNHEY and SMNVEV (reference sequence). The CDR3: CASSTPRDNSYEQYF. In nucleotides, the CDR3 is TGTGCCAGCAGTACCCCCAGGGATAACTCCTACGAGCAGTACTTC.

The chain combines TRBV5-3 with TRBJ2-2; 10 bases are shared with TRBD1. TRBV5-3 is placed among ORFs of uncertain function. After removal of 5 bases from V and 5 bases from J, the junction contained 9 bases not matched to a gene. This CDR3 is built from 16 residues. The CDR3 region is CARRLPGQGNTGELFF. The CDR3 coding sequence is TGTGCCAGAAGACTTCCGGGACAGGGGAATACCGGGGAGCTGTTTTTT.

This sequence joins TRBV5-1 and TRBJ2-7, with D perhaps matching TRBD1 (6 bases). CDR1 is SGHRS and CDR2 is YFSETQ in the germline V gene. The V end lost 0 bases, the J end lost 0 bases, and 7 bases lay between the germline ends. The CDR3 totals 14 residues. CDR3 DNA sequence: TGCGCCAGCAGCTTGGACAGGGCCTCCTACGAGCAGTACTTC. Protein product: CASSLDRASYEQYF.

The chain joins TRBV6-1 to TRBJ1-6; TRBD1 matches at 10 bases. This CDR3 contains 14 residues. Germline V gene lookup returns CDR1 MNHNS and CDR2 SASEGT. With 4 bases clipped from V and 9 bases from J, the junction kept 3 bases outside the gene matches. CDR3 bases: TGTGCCAGCAGTGGGGACAGGGGATTTTCACCCCTCCACTTT. This sequence encodes CASSGDRGFSPLHF.